The 26 T cell receptor beta chains presented below share a single source sample, sequenced in a study of T-cell memory formation after mild COVID-19. TCRdb recomputed calls from the 5' RACE reads with MiXCR, one row per CDR3 protein. This table holds roughly 160,000 distinct CDR3 sequences, roughly 11% found once. Material for sequencing was PBMCs or a T cell subset sorted from them (not recorded which). The receptors shown here come from a man aged 18 to 35 who had mild COVID-19 (a few samples of this study predate the infection). Cell type and time point are not known.

J is TRBJ1-2 and V is TRBV5-1, with D unclear. Trimming removed 4 bases from V and 8 bases from J, with 21 bases in between. The CDR3 totals 15 residues. Germline values: CDR1 SGHRS, CDR2 YFSETQ. DNA of the CDR3: TGCGCCAGCAGCCTTATTGAGACGGGCAGCGGGGGCTACACCTTC. Amino acids: CASSLIETGSGGYTF.

The rearrangement joins TRBV7-9 to TRBJ2-1; 12 bases align to TRBD2. With V trimmed by 6 bases and J by 7 bases, 10 bases remained unmatched. The CDR3 length is 16 residues. Looked up from germline, CDR1 is SEHNR and CDR2 is FQNEAQ (reference sequence). This CDR3 is CASRSGLAGRRNEQFF. The CDR3 DNA reads as TGTGCCAGCAGAAGCGGACTAGCGGGGCGCAGGAATGAGCAGTTCTTC.

The gene calls are TRBV7-2 and TRBJ1-6; TRBD1 is a possible D gene (5 bases). Trimming took off 3 bases at V and 10 bases at J, with 10 bases between the two ends. The CDR3 has 13 amino acids. Looked up from germline, CDR1 is SGHTA and CDR2 is FQGNSA. CDR3 DNA: TGTGCCAGCAGCTTGCAGGGTTCATCACCCCTCCACTTT. This encodes CASSLQGSSPLHF. Full variable domain (remainder filled in from reference TRBV7-2 and TRBJ1-6): GAGVSQSPSNKVTEKGKDVELRCDPISGHTALYWYRQSLGQGLEFLIYFQGNSAPDKSGLPSDRFSAERTGGSVSTLTIQRTQQEDSAVYLCASSLQGSSPLHFGNGTRLTVT.

V and J are TRBV20-1 and TRBJ1-5; TRBD1 is a possible D gene (5 bases). The V end lost 3 bases, the J end lost 5 bases, and 17 bases lay between the germline ends. Germline values: CDR1 DFQATT, CDR2 SNEGSKA (reference sequence). The CDR3 loop spans 15 amino acids. The CDR3 loop is CSASSLARADQPQHF. The CDR3 coding sequence is TGCAGTGCTAGTAGTTTGGCCAGGGCCGATCAGCCCCAGCATTTT.

This chain connects TRBV7-3 to TRBJ2-2, with D possibly matching TRBD1 (6 bases). This CDR3 contains 17 residues. Trimming removed 5 bases from V and 2 bases from J, with 18 bases in between. The germline V gene encodes CDR1 SGHTA and CDR2 FQGTGA. The CDR3 region has the DNA TGTGCCAGCAGCGCCCATATAGGGGGATACAACACCGGGGAGCTGTTTTTT. Its translation: CASSAHIGGYNTGELFF.

The table lists this clonotype with many counts. V usage is TRBV7-6 and J usage is TRBJ2-2; D not certain. CDR1 and CDR2 (germline): SGHVS, FNYEAQ. This CDR3 contains 16 residues. V was pared by 0 bases and J by 5 bases, with 13 bases between. The CDR3, as DNA: TGTGCCAGCAGCTTAGCCGCACCAGTGGGAACCGGGGAGCTGTTTTTT. Its translation is CASSLAAPVGTGELFF.

The J gene is TRBJ2-1, the V gene TRBV9; TRBD1 matches 7 bases. The germline gives CDR1 SGDLS, CDR2 YYNGEE. V trimming: 1 base; J trimming: 7 bases; junction bases outside the gene matches: 8. CDR3 length: 15 residues. The CDR3, as DNA: TGTGCCAGCAGCGTAACCAATGACAGGGATAATGAGCAGTTCTTC. Translation gives CASSVTNDRDNEQFF.

The V and J genes are TRBV12-3 or TRBV12-4 and TRBJ1-1; the D is unclear. Trimming left V 6 bases short and J 1 base short, with 12 bases between. The CDR3 extends over 14 amino acids. The CDR3 protein is CASSPGRRNTEAFF. The CDR3 coding sequence is TGTGCCAGCAGCCCCGGACGGAGGAACACTGAAGCTTTCTTT.

This chain links TRBV12-3 or TRBV12-4 with TRBJ2-5, with D tentatively TRBD2 (5 bases). The CDR3 extends over 15 amino acids. V lost 2 bases and J 2 bases, leaving 12 bases between the germline ends. The CDR3 nucleotides read TGTGCCAGCAGTTTAACCGGGGTTAGTCAAGAGACCCAGTACTTC. Its protein is CASSLTGVSQETQYF.

The V and J genes are TRBV4-3 and TRBJ1-4, with 8 nucleotides matching TRBD1. CDR1 is LGHNA and CDR2 is YSLEER in the germline V gene. J gave up 4 bases and V 0 bases, and 16 bases lay outside the gene matches. The length of the CDR3 is 20 residues. The DNA of the CDR3 is TGCGCCAGCAGCCAAGATTCGGTCAGGGGGCGAAGAACGGTTAATGAAAAACTGTTTTTT. Translated: CASSQDSVRGRRTVNEKLFF.

This clonotype was seen ten or more times. The CDR3 bases are TGTGCCAGCAGTCGTCGAACCGGGGGGGCCGAGGACTACGAGCAGTACTTC. Translating it yields CASSRRTGGAEDYEQYF. The gene calls are TRBV6-5 and TRBJ2-7; 8 bases map to TRBD2. The CDR3 contains 17 residues. Trimming at V came to 5 bases and at J to 3 bases, leaving 15 bases not matched to a gene. Germline lookup yields CDR1 MNHEY and CDR2 SVGAGI.

This clonotype was detected only a few times. This chain links TRBV5-1 with TRBJ2-2; 8 bases align to TRBD1. Germline lookup yields CDR1 SGHRS and CDR2 YFSETQ. CDR3 size: 14 residues. V lost 4 bases and J lost 7; bases outside the gene matches: 6. The CDR3 DNA sequence: TGCGCCAGCAGCGTGGACAGGGCCGACGGGGAGCTGTTTTTT. Translation: CASSVDRADGELFF.

The CDR3: CATSDSDYGYTF. DNA for the CDR3: TGTGCCACCAGTGATTCGGACTATGGCTACACCTTC. This rearrangement joins TRBV24-1 to TRBJ1-2; D is uncertain. V was cut by 2 bases and J by 3 bases, with 3 bases left in between. The germline V gene has CDR1 KGHDR and CDR2 SFDVKD. The CDR3 totals 12 residues.

V usage is TRBV5-4 and J usage is TRBJ2-5, with D possibly called TRBD1 or TRBD2 (5 bases each). Germline CDR1 reads SGHNT; CDR2 reads YYREEE (reference sequence). V lost 4 bases and J lost 0, with 10 bases in between. CDR3 size: 14 residues. Here the CDR3 DNA reads TGTGCCAGCAGCGAGGGGATGTACCAAGAGACCCAGTACTTC. The encoded protein is CASSEGMYQETQYF.

This clonotype was counted at least ten times. The chain couples TRBV12-3 or TRBV12-4 to TRBJ2-7; TRBD2 might be the D (5 bases). This CDR3 has 12 amino acids. V lost 7 bases and J 6 bases, leaving 13 bases between the germline ends. The chain's CDR3 is CASNGGFGEQYF. The CDR3 bases are TGTGCCAGCAACGGCGGGTTCGGCGAGCAGTACTTC.

This clonotype was observed many times. The chain carries TRBV18 and TRBJ2-3; 11 bases line up with TRBD2. V lost 4 bases, J lost 4 bases, and 4 bases stayed unmatched. Germline assignment: CDR1 KGHSH and CDR2 LQKENI. The CDR3 loop spans 15 amino acids. The CDR3 region has the DNA TGTGCCAGCTCACTCAGACTAGCGGGGTCAGATACGCAGTATTTT. This encodes CASSLRLAGSDTQYF.

V gene TRBV11-2 combines with J gene TRBJ2-7, with D maybe TRBD1 (5 bases). The CDR3 totals 13 residues. The germline V gene encodes CDR1 SGHAT and CDR2 FQNNGV. Trimming took 2 bases from V and 3 from J, leaving 8 bases between them. The CDR3 nucleotides read TGTGCCAGCAGCTTACAGGGTGGCTACGAGCAGTACGTC. It encodes CASSLQGGYEQYV.

This clonotype was observed a handful of times. This chain uses TRBV7-3 with TRBJ2-3; D might be TRBD2 (6 bases). Deletions cut 6 bases from V and 6 bases from J, with 7 bases between. Germline loops: CDR1 SGHTA, CDR2 FQGTGA. The CDR3 totals 11 residues. In nucleotides, the CDR3 is TGTGCCAGCAGTCGGGGGGATACGCAGTATTTT. Translated, it gives CASSRGDTQYF.

This clonotype was picked up a small number of times. This chain joins TRBV29-1 and TRBJ1-2, with 9 bases lining up with TRBD1. The CDR3 runs to 14 residues. The germline V gene encodes CDR1 SQVTM and CDR2 ANQGSEA. V shed 7 bases and J 3 bases; nucleotides not matched to a gene: 9. CDR3 residues: CSALPGQGDYGYTF. CDR3 nucleotide sequence: TGCAGCGCCCTTCCGGGACAGGGCGACTATGGCTACACCTTC.

This clonotype was observed a few times. The V call is TRBV9, the J call TRBJ2-7, with D unclear. Germline V gene sequence: CDR1 SGDLS, CDR2 YYNGEE. With 3 bases removed from V and 3 bases from J, the gap between germline ends came to 13 bases. The CDR3 sequence is 14 residues long. CDR3 sequence: CASSEGVGLYEQYF. CDR3 DNA: TGTGCCAGCAGCGAGGGTGTAGGTCTCTACGAGCAGTACTTC.

This clonotype was seen a few times. This sequence joins TRBV27 and TRBJ1-6; D gene unclear. The germline gives CDR1 MNHEY, CDR2 SMNVEV (reference sequence). V lost 3 bases, J lost 6 bases, and 6 bases lay in between. The CDR3 spans 13 residues. The CDR3 DNA is TGTGCCAGCAGTTTTAGGGTTAATTCACCCCTCCACTTT. Amino acid sequence: CASSFRVNSPLHF.

The chain links TRBV4-2 to TRBJ1-1; TRBD1 matches at 8 bases. After removal of 0 bases from V and 5 bases from J, the junction contained 8 bases not matched to a gene. The CDR3 extends over 16 amino acids. Germline V CDR1 and CDR2: LGHNA, YNFKEQ. CDR3 nucleotide sequence: TGTGCCAGCAGCCAAGATCACGACAGGGGCGGTACTGAAGCTTTCTTT. Translation gives CASSQDHDRGGTEAFF.

The CDR3 loop is CASSILATDTQYF. The CDR3 DNA reads TGTGCCAGTAGTATACTAGCGACAGATACGCAGTATTTT. The chain is built from TRBV19 and TRBJ2-3, with TRBD2 as a possible D gene (6 bases). This CDR3 is built from 13 residues. Germline assignment: CDR1 LNHDA and CDR2 SQIVND (reference sequence). Trimming removed 2 bases from V and 3 bases from J, with 6 bases in between. Drawing the rest from reference TRBV19 and TRBJ2-3, the complete variable domain is DGGITQSPKYLFRKEGQNVTLSCEQNLNHDAMYWYRQDPGQGLRLIYYSQIVNDFQKGDIAEGYSVSREKKESFPLTVTSAQKNPTAFYLCASSILATDTQYFGPGTRLTVL.

V and J are TRBV24-1 and TRBJ2-7; the match to TRBD1 covers 7 bases. CDR3 length equals 19 residues. Germline V gene sequence: CDR1 KGHDR, CDR2 SFDVKD. After removal of 3 bases from V and 1 base from J, the junction contained 17 bases not matched to a gene. CDR3 bases: TGTGCCACCAGTGATCCCCCGACAGGGCCCACCATTGAATCCTACGAGCAGTACGTC. It encodes CATSDPPTGPTIESYEQYV.

This clonotype has more than one count but fewer than ten. V gene TRBV18 combines with J gene TRBJ1-5; 8 positions agree with TRBD1. The CDR3 runs 16 residues. Germline loops: CDR1 KGHSH, CDR2 LQKENI. V was clipped by 4 bases and J by 1 base; unmatched bases: 6. CDR3 sequence reads: CASSRGQGGSNQPQHF. The CDR3 DNA sequence: TGTGCCAGCTCACGAGGACAGGGAGGAAGCAATCAGCCCCAGCATTTT.

The rearrangement links TRBV4-3 to TRBJ2-2; D uncertain. Germline-derived CDR1 and CDR2 are LGHNA and YSLEER. Trimming stripped 0 bases from V and 5 bases from J, with 7 bases between. CDR3 length equals 14 residues. DNA of the CDR3: TGCGCCAGCAGCCAAGATGGAGAAACCGGGGAGCTGTTTTTT. As protein: CASSQDGETGELFF.